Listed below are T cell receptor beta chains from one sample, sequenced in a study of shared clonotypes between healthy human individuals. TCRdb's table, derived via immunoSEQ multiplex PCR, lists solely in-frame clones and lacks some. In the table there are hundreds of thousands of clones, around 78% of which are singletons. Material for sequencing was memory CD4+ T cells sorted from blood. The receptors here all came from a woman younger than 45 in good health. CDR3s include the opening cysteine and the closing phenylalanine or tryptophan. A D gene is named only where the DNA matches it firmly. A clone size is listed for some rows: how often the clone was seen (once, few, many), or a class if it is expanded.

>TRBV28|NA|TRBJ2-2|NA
CASNPVGGTRGGELFF
TGTGCCAGCAACCCGGTCGGCGGGACGCGAGGCGGGGAGCTGTTTTTT
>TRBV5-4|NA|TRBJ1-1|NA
CASSPIRGSNTEAFF
TGTGCCAGCAGCCCTATACGGGGTTCGAACACTGAAGCTTTCTTT
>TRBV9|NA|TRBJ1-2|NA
CASSSSGTGTKVPNYGYTF
TGTGCCAGCAGCTCTTCAGGTACAGGGACAAAGGTACCAAACTATGGCTACACCTTC
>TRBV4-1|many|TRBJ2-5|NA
CASSPRQGGIGETQYF
TGCGCCAGCAGCCCGCGGCAGGGTGGTATCGGAGAGACCCAGTACTTC
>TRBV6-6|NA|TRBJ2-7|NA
CASSLGQTAYEQYF
TGTGCCAGCAGCCTCGGACAGACTGCCTACGAGCAGTACTTC
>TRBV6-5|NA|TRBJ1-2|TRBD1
CASTPATTGGAGYTF
TGTGCCAGCACCCCAGCCACGACAGGGGGGGCGGGCTACACCTTC
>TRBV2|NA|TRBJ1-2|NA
CASSEAMTAYGYTF
TGTGCCAGCAGTGAAGCTATGACGGCCTATGGCTACACCTTC
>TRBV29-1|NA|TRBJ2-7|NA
CSVGGAGEQYF
TGCAGCGTTGGGGGGGCCGGCGAGCAGTACTTC
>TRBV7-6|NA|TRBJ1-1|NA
CASSTHSTPNTEAFF
TGTGCCAGCAGCACCCATTCCACTCCGAACACTGAAGCTTTCTTT
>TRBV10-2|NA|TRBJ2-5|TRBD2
CASRQASGQETQYF
TGCGCCAGCAGGCAGGCTAGCGGTCAAGAGACCCAGTACTTC
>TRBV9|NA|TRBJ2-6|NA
CASSVAGALTF
TGTGCCAGCAGCGTAGCCGGGGCCCTGACTTTC
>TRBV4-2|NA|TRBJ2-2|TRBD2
CASSQDVGLATGELFF
TGTGCCAGCAGCCAAGATGTCGGACTAGCAACCGGGGAGCTGTTTTTT
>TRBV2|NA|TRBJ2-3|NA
CASSEGLFRATDTQYF
TGTGCCAGCAGTGAAGGACTATTTCGGGCCACAGATACGCAGTATTTT
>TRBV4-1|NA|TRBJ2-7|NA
CASSQSHIMYYEQYF
TGCGCCAGCAGCCAATCTCACATCATGTATTACGAGCAGTACTTC
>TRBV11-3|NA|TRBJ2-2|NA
CASSLDTGELFF
TGTGCCAGCAGCTTAGACACCGGGGAGCTGTTTTTT
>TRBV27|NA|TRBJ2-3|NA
CASSLSGRIHSTDTQYF
TGTGCCAGCAGTTTATCTGGTCGCATTCATAGCACAGATACGCAGTATTTT
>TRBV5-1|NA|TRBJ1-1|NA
CASSYMSVGAEVHLAFF
TGCGCCAGCAGCTACATGAGCGTCGGGGCGGAAGTCCACCTAGCTTTCTTT
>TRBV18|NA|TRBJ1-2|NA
CASSPTEGGYGYTF
TGTGCCAGCTCACCGACCGAGGGGGGCTATGGCTACACCTTC
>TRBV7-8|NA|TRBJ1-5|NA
CASSLVRDNQPQHF
TGTGCCAGCAGCTTAGTTCGGGACAATCAGCCCCAGCATTTT
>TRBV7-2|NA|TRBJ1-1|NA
CASSLSVLGNTEAFF
TGTGCCAGCAGCTTATCAGTTTTGGGTAATACTGAAGCTTTCTTT
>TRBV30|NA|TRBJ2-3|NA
CAWSIFRVNTQYF
TGTGCCTGGAGTATTTTTCGAGTGAATACGCAGTATTTT
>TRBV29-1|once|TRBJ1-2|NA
CSVEDGNRSGYTF
TGCAGCGTTGAAGATGGAAACAGATCTGGCTACACCTTC
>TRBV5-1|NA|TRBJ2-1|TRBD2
CASSLEVAGGYNEQFF
TGCGCCAGCAGCCTGGAGGTAGCGGGAGGGTACAATGAGCAGTTCTTC
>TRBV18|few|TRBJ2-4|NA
CASSPPAAGENIQYF
TGTGCCAGCTCACCACCCGCGGCAGGGGAAAACATTCAGTACTTC
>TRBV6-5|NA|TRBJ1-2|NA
CASRAGDGYTF
TGTGCCAGCCGGGCGGGGGATGGCTACACCTTC
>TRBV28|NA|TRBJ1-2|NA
CASRTIADVYGYTF
TGTGCCAGCAGGACCATCGCGGACGTCTATGGCTACACCTTC
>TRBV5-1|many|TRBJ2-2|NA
CASSGRTAMAGELFF
TGCGCCAGCAGCGGACGTACAGCGATGGCCGGGGAGCTGTTTTTT
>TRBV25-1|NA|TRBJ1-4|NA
CASSEARGANEKLFF
TGTGCCAGCAGTGAAGCGAGGGGAGCTAATGAAAAACTGTTTTTT
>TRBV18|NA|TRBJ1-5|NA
CASSPVPDMHYPQHF
TGTGCCAGCTCACCCGTTCCAGATATGCACTACCCCCAGCATTTT
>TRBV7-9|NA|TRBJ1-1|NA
CASSPSGGHTEAFF
TGTGCCAGCAGTCCCTCCGGGGGCCACACTGAAGCTTTCTTT
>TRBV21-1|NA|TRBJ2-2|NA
CASSAGTSGSQHTGELFF
TGTGCCAGCAGCGCCGGGACTAGCGGGAGCCAACACACCGGGGAGCTGTTTTTT
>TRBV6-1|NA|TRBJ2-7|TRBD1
CASSKTWDRGYEQYF
TGTGCCAGCAGTAAAACATGGGACAGGGGTTACGAGCAGTACTTC
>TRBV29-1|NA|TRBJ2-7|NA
CSVEAREKGEQYF
TGCAGCGTTGAGGCTCGGGAGAAAGGGGAGCAGTACTTC
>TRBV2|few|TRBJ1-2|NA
CASSEPSYGYTF
TGTGCCAGCAGTGAACCGTCCTATGGCTACACCTTC
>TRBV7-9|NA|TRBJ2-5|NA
CASSLGVQYF
TGTGCCAGCAGCTTAGGGGTCCAGTACTTC
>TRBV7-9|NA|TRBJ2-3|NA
CASSELADTQYF
TGTGCCAGCAGCGAGCTCGCAGATACGCAGTATTTT
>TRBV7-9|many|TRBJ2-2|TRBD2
CASSFSGSGVGELFF
TGTGCCAGCAGCTTCAGCGGGAGCGGGGTCGGGGAGCTGTTTTTT
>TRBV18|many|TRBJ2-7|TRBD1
CASSPLAGGSASSYEQYF
TGTGCCAGCTCACCACTCGCAGGGGGCAGCGCTAGCTCCTACGAGCAGTACTTC
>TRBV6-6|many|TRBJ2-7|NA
CASSFLSSLPYEQYF
TGTGCCAGCAGTTTTTTGTCCTCTCTACCCTACGAGCAGTACTTC
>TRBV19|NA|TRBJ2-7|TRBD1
CATAGRSPGTGGFEQYF
TGTGCCACCGCGGGCAGAAGTCCCGGGACAGGGGGTTTCGAGCAGTACTTC
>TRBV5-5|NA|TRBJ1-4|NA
CASSTADGRANEKLFF
TGTGCCAGCAGCACTGCAGACGGCCGAGCTAATGAAAAACTGTTTTTT
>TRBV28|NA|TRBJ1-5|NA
CASSPGGGGGSNQPQHF
TGTGCCAGCAGCCCGGGCGGGGGAGGAGGGAGCAATCAGCCCCAGCATTTT
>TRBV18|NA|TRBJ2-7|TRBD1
CASSPQGASYEQYF
TGTGCCAGCTCACCACAGGGGGCGTCCTACGAGCAGTACTTC
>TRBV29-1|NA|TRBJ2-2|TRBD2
CSAGAGPNTGELFF
TGCAGCGCAGGAGCGGGACCGAACACCGGGGAGCTGTTTTTT
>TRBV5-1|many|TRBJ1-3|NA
CASSPGHSGNTIYF
TGCGCCAGCAGCCCCGGCCACTCTGGAAACACCATATATTTT
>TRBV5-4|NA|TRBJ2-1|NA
CASSHFSGTPSSYNEQFF
TGTGCCAGCAGCCATTTTTCCGGGACTCCGAGCTCCTACAATGAGCAGTTCTTC
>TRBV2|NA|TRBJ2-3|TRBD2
CASSSTTSGSSDTQYF
TGTGCCAGCAGTTCAACGACTAGCGGGAGTTCAGATACGCAGTATTTT
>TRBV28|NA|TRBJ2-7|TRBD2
CASQVLGGDLAPPRGQYF
TGTGCCAGCCAAGTGCTGGGGGGGGATCTAGCGCCTCCCCGCGGGCAGTACTTC
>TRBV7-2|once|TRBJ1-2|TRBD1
CASSSQGQGVGYTF
TGTGCCAGCAGCTCTCAGGGACAGGGAGTTGGCTACACCTTC
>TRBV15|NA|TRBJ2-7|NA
CATSRDISGSYEQYF
TGTGCCACCAGCAGAGATATCTCCGGGTCCTACGAGCAGTACTTC